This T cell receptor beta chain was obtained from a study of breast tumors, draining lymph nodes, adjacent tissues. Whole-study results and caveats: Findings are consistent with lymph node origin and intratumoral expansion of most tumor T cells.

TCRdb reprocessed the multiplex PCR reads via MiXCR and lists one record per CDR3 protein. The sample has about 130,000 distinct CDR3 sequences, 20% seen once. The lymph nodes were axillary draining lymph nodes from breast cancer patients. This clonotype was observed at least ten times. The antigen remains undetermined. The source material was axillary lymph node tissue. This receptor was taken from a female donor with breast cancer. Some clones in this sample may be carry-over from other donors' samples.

CDR3 in amino acids: CASSLGTSDYAEQFF. CDR3 bases: TGCGCCAGCAGCCTAGGGACTAGTGATTATGCTGAGCAGTTCTTC. V usage is TRBV5-1 and J usage is TRBJ2-1; 8 bases are shared with TRBD2. This CDR3 contains 15 residues. V lost 4 bases, J lost 9 bases, and 12 bases stayed unmatched. Germline V gene sequence: CDR1 SGHRS, CDR2 YFSETQ.